These 25 T cell receptor beta chains originate from one sample sequenced in a study of STAT3 mutations in large granular lymphocyte leukemia. Study outcomes and limitations: Every T-cell large granular lymphocyte leukemia patient had at least one immunodominant TCR beta clonotype.

Repertoires were generated with immunoSEQ multiplex PCR, while TCRdb's copy carries only in-frame clones and drops some. The table records approximately 22,000 clones, about 95% of them present only once. Their cognate antigens are unknown. The sample consisted of peripheral blood mononuclear cells. These receptors were collected from a man aged 40-55 years with T-cell large granular lymphocyte leukemia. Some clones in this sample may be carry-over from other donors' samples.

The chain links TRBV7-9 to TRBJ2-7; D unresolved. This CDR3 comprises 14 residues. Per germline, CDR1 SEHNR and CDR2 FQNEAQ (reference sequence). Trimming pared 4 bases from V and 2 bases from J, leaving 12 bases between. CDR3 protein: CASSSKEAAYEQYF. CDR3 coding DNA: TGTGCCAGCAGCTCCAAGGAAGCCGCCTACGAGCAGTACTTC.

The chain joins TRBV7-9 to TRBJ2-1, with D unclear. V was trimmed by 5 bases and J by 6 bases, leaving 23 bases between them. The CDR3 has 17 amino acids. From germline, CDR1 is SEHNR and CDR2 FQNEAQ (reference sequence). The CDR3, as DNA: TGTGCCAGCAGCGCGCGCCGGGCCCTTCAATCGGGCAATGAGCAGTTCTTC. Its protein is CASSARRALQSGNEQFF.

CDR3 bases: TGTGCCAGCATCAGGGGGGGGAGCACTGAAGCTTTCTTT. This encodes CASIRGGSTEAFF. The J gene is TRBJ1-1, the V gene TRBV28; 7 nucleotides agree with TRBD1. Germline lookup yields CDR1 MDHEN and CDR2 SYDVKM. CDR3 size: 13 residues. V trimming: 7 bases; J trimming: 4 bases; junction bases outside the gene matches: 6. Full variable domain (remainder filled in from reference TRBV28 and TRBJ1-1): DVKVTQSSRYLVKRTGEKVFLECVQDMDHENMFWYRQDPGLGLRLIYFSYDVKMKEKGDIPEGYSVSREKKERFSLILESASTNQTSMYLCASIRGGSTEAFFGQGTRLTVV.

This rearrangement joins TRBV18 to TRBJ1-1; the match to TRBD1 covers 8 bases. Unmatched junction bases numbered 6, after V lost 2 bases and J lost 4 bases. The CDR3 is made up of 15 amino acids. The germline V gene has CDR1 KGHSH and CDR2 LQKENI. CDR3 coding DNA: TGTGCCAGCTCACCATCCGCAGGGGGCGTCACTGAAGCTTTCTTT. Translated: CASSPSAGGVTEAFF.

The chain couples TRBV6-5 to TRBJ1-2, with D hard to call. This CDR3 has 16 residues. Germline lookup yields CDR1 MNHEY and CDR2 SVGAGI. The ends were cut back, 0 bases at V and 1 base at J, with 12 bases in the middle. The CDR3 nucleotides are TGTGCCAGCAGTTACTCGTATTACGGGGATAACTATGGCTACACCTTC. Protein product: CASSYSYYGDNYGYTF.

The chain employs TRBV25-1 and TRBJ2-3; D uncertain. V dropped 2 bases and J dropped 2 bases, with 8 bases sitting between them. This CDR3 contains 14 residues. Germline CDR1 is MGHDK and CDR2 is SYGVNS. CDR3 DNA: TGTGCCAGCAGTGAAGGCCAAATCACAGATACGCAGTATTTT. It translates to CASSEGQITDTQYF.

This clone has only one observation. The V call is TRBV5-1, the J call TRBJ2-4; D possibly corresponds to TRBD2 (6 bases). V was shortened by 4 bases and J by 8 bases, with 22 bases between the two germline ends. CDR3 length equals 16 residues. CDR1 and CDR2 from the germline V gene are SGHRS and YFSETQ. The CDR3 coding sequence is TGCGCCAGCAGCGACAATCCCGGGACTGGGGCGGACATTCAGTACTTC. It encodes CASSDNPGTGADIQYF.

This clone was observed once. The chain links TRBV5-4 to TRBJ1-2, with D perhaps TRBD1 (5 bases). CDR1 and CDR2 (germline): SGHNT, YYREEE (reference sequence). V lost 4 bases and J lost 8, with 15 bases in between. This CDR3 region has 13 residues. The CDR3 loop is CASSLPSGSGYTF. The DNA of the CDR3 is TGTGCCAGCAGCCTCCCGTCAGGGAGCGGCTACACCTTC. The full variable domain, its missing parts supplied by reference TRBV5-4 and TRBJ1-2, is ETGVTQSPTHLIKTRGQQVTLRCSSQSGHNTVSWYQQALGQGPQFIFQYYREEENGRGNFPPRFSGLQFPNYSSELNVNALELDDSALYLCASSLPSGSGYTFGSGTRLTVV.

The CDR3 sequence is CASSPGGSGGNEQFF. Here the CDR3 DNA reads TGTGCCAGCAGCCCCGGGGGGAGCGGGGGCAATGAGCAGTTCTTC. The rearrangement links TRBV9 to TRBJ2-1; TRBD2 agrees at 8 bases. The germline CDR1 and CDR2 sequences are SGDLS and YYNGEE. The CDR3 contains 15 residues. V trimming: 4 bases; J trimming: 6 bases; junction bases outside the gene matches: 9.

The chain combines TRBV2 with TRBJ1-1; tentative D call: TRBD1 (5 bases). Trimming cost V 6 bases and J 2 bases, with 7 bases left between them. Germline CDR1 is SNHLY and CDR2 is FYNNEI. This CDR3 contains 12 residues. CDR3 protein: CASSRANTEAFF. The CDR3 DNA sequence: TGTGCCAGCAGCAGGGCCAACACTGAAGCTTTCTTT.

Only one count was recorded for this clone. The genes are TRBV4-3 and TRBJ2-7; tentative D call: TRBD1 (6 bases). Deletions cut 0 bases from V and 3 bases from J, with 27 bases between. The CDR3 length is 20 residues. Germline V gene sequence: CDR1 LGHNA, CDR2 YSLEER. The CDR3 DNA follows: TGCGCCAGCAGCCAAGACTCCTTTACTGGTAGCACAGGGCGACACTACGAGCAGTACTTC. Translating gives CASSQDSFTGSTGRHYEQYF.

The chain has TRBV6-6 and TRBJ2-1; the D gene is possibly TRBD2 (6 bases). This CDR3 is built from 14 residues. The V end lost 0 bases, the J end lost 8 bases, and 11 bases lay between the germline ends. Germline CDR1 MNHNY, CDR2 SVGAGI (reference sequence). CDR3 sequence reads: CASSYSISGDEQFF. CDR3 bases: TGTGCCAGCAGTTACTCGATATCGGGAGATGAGCAGTTCTTC.

Only one count was recorded for this clone. The chain is built from TRBV18 and TRBJ2-2; TRBD1 is a possible D gene (5 bases). In germline, CDR1 is KGHSH, CDR2 LQKENI. V was clipped by 6 bases and J by 4 bases, with 9 bases between them. The CDR3 covers 13 residues. This CDR3 reads CASSQGTTGELFF. CDR3 DNA: TGTGCCAGCTCCCAGGGAACCACCGGGGAGCTGTTTTTT. Full variable domain (missing parts from reference TRBV18 and TRBJ2-2): NAGVMQNPRHLVRRRGQEARLRCSPMKGHSHVYWYRQLPEEGLKFMVYLQKENIIDESGMPKERFSAEFPKEGPSILRIQQVVRGDSAAYFCASSQGTTGELFFGEGSRLTVL.

V and J are TRBV18 and TRBJ1-1; D unresolved. CDR1 and CDR2 from the germline V gene are KGHSH and LQKENI. Trimming took 2 bases from V and 8 from J, leaving 18 bases between them. The CDR3 consists of 15 residues. CDR3 nucleotides: TGTGCCAGCTCACCAGCAACTCGGAGGTCATCCGAAGCTTTCTTT. Translating it yields CASSPATRRSSEAFF.

This clone was detected once. J is TRBJ2-5 and V is TRBV18; 8 bases are shared with TRBD1. Germline CDR1 and CDR2: KGHSH and LQKENI. The CDR3 covers 15 residues. J lost 1 base, V lost 0 bases, and 1 base had no gene match. CDR3 in DNA: TGTGCCAGCTCACCACCCGGACAGGGCCAAGAGACCCAGTACTTC. Translated: CASSPPGQGQETQYF.

This clone came up once. The chain links TRBV4-3 to TRBJ1-6; maybe TRBD1 (5 bases). Germline V gene data show CDR1 as LGHNA and CDR2 as YSLEER. The germline V and J ends were trimmed by 1 base and 7 bases, with 8 bases remaining between them. This CDR3 has 14 amino acids. This chain's CDR3 is CASSQGQRNSPLHF. The DNA for the CDR3 is TGCGCCAGCAGCCAAGGACAGCGAAATTCACCCCTCCACTTT.

The rearrangement uses TRBV6-6 and TRBJ2-7; no clear D. The CDR3 has 13 amino acids. Germline V gives CDR1 MNHNY, CDR2 SVGAGI (reference sequence). V lost 7 bases and J 5 bases, leaving 15 bases between the germline ends. CDR3 in amino acids: CASNREAPNEQYF. The CDR3 DNA reads TGTGCCAGCAACAGAGAGGCCCCCAACGAGCAGTACTTC.

The chain is built from TRBV30 and TRBJ1-6; D gene ambiguous. The CDR3 totals 13 residues. V lost 1 base and J lost 10, with 11 bases in between. Per the germline V gene, CDR1 is GTSNPN and CDR2 is SVGIG (reference sequence). The CDR3 loop is CAWSETQTSPLHF. CDR3 DNA sequence: TGTGCCTGGAGTGAAACCCAGACCTCACCCCTCCACTTT.

The chain combines TRBV7-6 with TRBJ2-2; 7 nucleotides line up with TRBD2. The CDR3 is made up of 15 amino acids. With V trimmed by 4 bases and J by 2 bases, 4 bases remained unmatched. In germline, CDR1 is SGHVS, CDR2 FNYEAQ. The CDR3 DNA reads as TGTGCCAGCAGCTGGGGGGGACCCAACACCGGGGAGCTGTTTTTT. Translation gives CASSWGGPNTGELFF.

V gene TRBV11-2 combines with J gene TRBJ2-7; D perhaps matches TRBD1 (7 bases). Trimming stripped 1 base from V and 5 bases from J, with 12 bases between. Per germline, CDR1 SGHAT and CDR2 FQNNGV. This CDR3 has 14 amino acids. CDR3 DNA: TGTGCCAGCAGCTTAGGAATCAGGGGGGACGAGCAGTACTTC. Protein sequence: CASSLGIRGDEQYF.

This chain uses TRBV19 with TRBJ2-7; unclear D gene. The CDR3 runs 16 residues. Germline assignment: CDR1 LNHDA and CDR2 SQIVND (reference sequence). Trimming removed 0 bases at V and 3 bases at J, with 15 bases between. CDR3 sequence reads: CASSIDRRGTLYEQYF. The CDR3 DNA reads TGTGCCAGTAGTATAGATCGACGAGGCACCCTCTACGAGCAGTACTTC.

The chain recombines TRBV5-1 with TRBJ2-2, with a tentative D call TRBD1 (6 bases). Trimming left V 4 bases short and J 3 bases short, with 10 bases between. There are 14 residues in the CDR3. In germline, CDR1 is SGHRS, CDR2 YFSETQ. The CDR3 loop reads CASSPYRDTGELFF. CDR3 nucleotides: TGCGCCAGCAGCCCGTACAGGGACACCGGGGAGCTGTTTTTT.

This chain connects TRBV6-5 to TRBJ1-2, with unresolved D. The V gene's germline CDR1 is MNHEY and CDR2 SVGAGI. V lost 2 bases and J lost 2, with 6 bases in between. The CDR3 totals 13 residues. In DNA form, the CDR3 reads TGTGCCAGCAGTTACGTCAGGAACTATGGCTACACCTTC. It is translated as CASSYVRNYGYTF.

In DNA, the CDR3 is TGTGCCAGCAGCTTAAGGGCAGCTTATTATAGCAATCAGCCCCAGCATTTT. Amino acid sequence: CASSLRAAYYSNQPQHF. This sequence joins TRBV7-8 and TRBJ1-5, with D unclear. Looked up from germline, CDR1 is SGHVS and CDR2 is FQNEAQ. V was clipped by 2 bases and J by 0 bases, with 14 bases between them. This CDR3 contains 17 residues.

This chain links TRBV29-1 with TRBJ1-1, with TRBD1 identical over 9 bases. CDR1 SQVTM and CDR2 ANQGSEA come from the germline V gene. CDR3 length: 15 residues. V gave up 5 bases and J gave up 1 base; unmatched junction bases: 8. The CDR3 nucleotides read TGCAGCGTTCCAGCTACGGGACAGGGGAACACTGAAGCTTTCTTT. Encoded protein: CSVPATGQGNTEAFF.